This T cell receptor (beta chain) is drawn from a study of CXCR3-negative and CXCR3-positive naive CD8 T cells. General study findings and limits: Hydrophobicity of TRB CDR3s was greater in CXCR3-positive naive cells than in CXCR3-negative naive cells.

The CDR3 runs 16 residues. The V gene's germline CDR1 is MDHEN and CDR2 SYDVKM. As for this clonotype: Its antigen is unknown.

The study made its TRB cDNA libraries by 5' RACE, adding UMI labels. TCRdb reanalyzed the 5' RACE reads, giving one entry per CDR3 protein sequence and no DNA. In all, the sample yields 75,000 or so distinct CDR3 sequences. Within the CD8+ T cell compartment, naive cells were CD45RO-CCR7+CD27+CD95-. The sample comprised naive CXCR3- CD8+ T cells from blood. Subset defined: CD45RO-CCR7+CD27+CD95- naive CD8+ T cells lacking CXCR3 (TNR3-). This sequence was found in a human donor in good health. Some clones in this sample may be carry-over from other donors' samples. V and J are TRBV28 and TRBJ2-2; TCRdb's D gene call, TRBD1, goes unchecked for lack of DNA. The CDR3 region is CASRKRDRGLIGELFF.